Presented here are 23 T cell receptor beta chains from one specimen sequenced in a study of T cell repertoires in cytomegalovirus infection. TCRdb re-analysed the reads in MiXCR, keeping a single row per CDR3 protein. Among 150,000 to 200,000 distinct CDR3 sequences, about 15% were seen once, and the ten largest hold almost 25%. The sequenced sample was CD8+ T cells from PBMCs. Receptor source: a human donor in good health (CMV status not recorded). Some clones in this sample may be carry-over from other donors' samples.

In its sample, this clonotype was seen a few times. The chain carries TRBV11-2 and TRBJ2-4, with a weak D call TRBD2 (5 bases). V dropped 6 bases and J dropped 7 bases, with 22 bases sitting between them. Per germline, CDR1 SGHAT and CDR2 FQNNGV. This CDR3 has 16 amino acids. CDR3 loop: CASSSDYPDPLNIQYF. CDR3 nucleotides: TGTGCCAGCAGTTCAGACTACCCGGACCCGCTTAACATTCAGTACTTC.

This chain joins TRBV11-2 and TRBJ2-5; perhaps TRBD2 as D (6 bases). The CDR3 consists of 15 residues. The V end lost 1 base, the J end lost 6 bases, and 15 bases lay between the germline ends. Germline loops: CDR1 SGHAT, CDR2 FQNNGV. CDR3 nucleotide sequence: TGTGCCAGCAGCTTAGGACTAGTGGAGCTGCAGACCCAGTACTTC. This translates into CASSLGLVELQTQYF.

This clonotype was picked up a small number of times. The DNA for the CDR3 is TGTGCCAGCAGTGGACAGGCGTTTTCACCCCTCCACTTT. Amino acids: CASSGQAFSPLHF. This chain joins TRBV6-5 and TRBJ1-6; 7 bases map to TRBD1. The CDR3 extends over 13 amino acids. Unmatched junction bases numbered 4, after V lost 5 bases and J lost 9 bases. Germline V CDR1 and CDR2: MNHEY, SVGAGI.

This clonotype came up a few times. The chain links TRBV12-3 or TRBV12-4 to TRBJ1-2, with TRBD1 identical over 9 bases. CDR3 length equals 13 residues. V shed 4 bases, J shed 6 bases, and the junction held 3 bases outside the gene matches. The DNA of the CDR3 is TGTGCCAGCAGTTCAACAGGGGGCGATGGCTACACCTTC. Translated, it gives CASSSTGGDGYTF.

This clonotype appeared a few times. The genes are TRBV7-9 and TRBJ2-1; D is perhaps TRBD1 or TRBD2 (6 bases each). The V gene lost 5 bases and the J gene lost 3 bases, with 14 bases spanning the gap. The germline V gene has CDR1 SEHNR and CDR2 FQNEAQ (reference sequence). CDR3 length: 15 amino acids. In DNA, the CDR3 is TGTGCCAGCAGCCGGGTGGGGGGACACTACAATGAGCAGTTCTTC. This codes for CASSRVGGHYNEQFF.

The rearrangement joins TRBV12-3 or TRBV12-4 to TRBJ2-6, with unresolved D. The CDR3 extends over 15 amino acids. V lost 3 bases to trimming and J lost 2 bases, with 8 bases between them. The CDR3 sequence: CASSFTPPGANVLTF. CDR3 DNA sequence: TGTGCCAGCAGTTTCACTCCCCCTGGGGCCAACGTCCTGACTTTC.

Only a few counts were recorded for this clonotype. The rearrangement uses TRBV6-2 or TRBV6-3 and TRBJ2-7, with a possible D match to TRBD1 (6 bases). The V end was cut by 5 bases, the J end by 2 bases, with 16 bases between. Looked up from germline, CDR1 is MNHEY and CDR2 is SVGEGT. This CDR3 spans 15 amino acids. The CDR3 sequence is CASSPFPGHPYEQYF. The DNA for the CDR3 is TGTGCCAGCAGTCCCTTCCCGGGACACCCCTACGAGCAGTACTTC.

This clonotype was seen repeatedly, ten times or more. The rearrangement uses TRBV2 and TRBJ1-1; D may be TRBD1 (6 bases). CDR3 length equals 14 residues. V lost 6 bases to trimming and J lost 0 bases, with 11 bases between them. Per germline, CDR1 SNHLY and CDR2 FYNNEI. The CDR3: CASSPGVMNTEAFF. The DNA for the CDR3 is TGTGCCAGCAGCCCAGGGGTCATGAACACTGAAGCTTTCTTT.

The table lists this clonotype with a few counts. The chain combines TRBV7-6 with TRBJ2-5, with a weak D call TRBD1 (6 bases). CDR3 length: 14 amino acids. The V end was cut by 1 base, the J end by 4 bases, with 10 bases between. CDR1 and CDR2 (germline): SGHVS, FNYEAQ. CDR3 in DNA: TGTGCCAGCAGCTTAGAACCAGGGGCAGAGACCCAGTACTTC. This sequence encodes CASSLEPGAETQYF.

This clonotype was seen more than once but under ten times. This sequence joins TRBV19 and TRBJ2-1; the D call may be TRBD1 or TRBD2 (5 bases each). The ends were cut back, 5 bases at V and 6 bases at J, with 17 bases in the middle. The CDR3 runs 15 residues. CDR1 and CDR2 (germline): LNHDA, SQIVND (reference sequence). CDR3 residues: CASSASGTLSNEQFF. CDR3 coding DNA: TGTGCCAGTAGTGCCTCCGGGACGCTCTCCAATGAGCAGTTCTTC.

This clonotype was seen a handful of times. The CDR3 loop reads CASRPTSGGAYEQFF. CDR3 DNA sequence: TGCGCCAGCAGGCCGACTAGCGGGGGGGCCTATGAGCAGTTCTTC. The chain couples TRBV10-2 to TRBJ2-1, with 14 positions matching TRBD2. The CDR3 runs to 15 residues. After removal of 6 bases from V and 8 bases from J, the junction contained 6 bases not matched to a gene. Germline CDR1 is WSHSY and CDR2 is SAAADI.

V usage is TRBV6-2 or TRBV6-3 and J usage is TRBJ2-5; 9 bases match TRBD1. CDR1 MNHEY and CDR2 SVGEGT come from the germline V gene. This CDR3 contains 17 residues. Trimming cost V 3 bases and J 6 bases; bases outside gene matches: 14. The CDR3, as DNA: TGTGCCAGCAGTTATCCCGATACAGGACAGGGGAGGAAGACCCAGTACTTC. It translates to CASSYPDTGQGRKTQYF.

The chain joins TRBV6-2 or TRBV6-3 to TRBJ1-5; D may be TRBD1 (5 bases). Germline-derived CDR1 and CDR2 are MNHEY and SVGEGT. This CDR3 is built from 14 residues. Deletions cut 3 bases from V and 5 bases from J, with 11 bases between. The CDR3 reads CASSYVMGHQPQHF. CDR3 bases: TGTGCCAGCAGTTATGTCATGGGGCATCAGCCCCAGCATTTT.

This clonotype appeared a few times. The chain has TRBV6-6 and TRBJ2-3, with 7 bases matching TRBD2. The CDR3 has 15 amino acids. J lost 3 bases, V lost 4 bases, and 7 bases had no gene match. The V gene's germline CDR1 is MNHNY and CDR2 SVGAGI (reference sequence). CDR3 bases: TGTGCCAGCAGTTTAATGGACGGGGGGACAGATACGCAGTATTTT. Protein sequence: CASSLMDGGTDTQYF.

The rearrangement uses TRBV2 and TRBJ1-4; unclear D gene. There are 14 residues in the CDR3. The germline V and J ends were trimmed by 3 bases and 8 bases, with 13 bases remaining between them. CDR1 SNHLY and CDR2 FYNNEI come from the germline V gene. The CDR3 sequence: CASSDLGSGEKLFF. For the CDR3, the DNA is TGTGCCAGCAGTGATTTGGGGTCGGGGGAAAAACTGTTTTTT.

This clonotype was seen a few times. CDR3 sequence reads: CASSGQGNTEAFF. In DNA form, the CDR3 reads TGTGCCAGCAGTGGACAGGGAAACACTGAAGCTTTCTTT. The rearrangement uses TRBV25-1 and TRBJ1-1, with 7 bases fitting TRBD1. The V gene's germline CDR1 is MGHDK and CDR2 SYGVNS. The ends lost 4 bases at V and 2 bases at J; junction bases unmatched: 1. This CDR3 comprises 13 residues.

Points on this clonotype: The DNA is omitted, as the CDR3 cannot be located on it reliably, and the CDR3 follows TCRdb's listing. The chain has TRBV14 and TRBJ1-1; the table's D call, TRBD1, was not checked against the DNA. Germline CDR1 SGHDN, CDR2 FVKESK. The CDR3 totals 20 residues, both ends included. The CDR3 spells CASSREFISVPAAPIDLAFF.

The V call is TRBV12-5, the J call TRBJ2-2, with 8 nucleotides matching TRBD1. The length of the CDR3 is 17 residues. Per the germline V gene, CDR1 is LGHNT and CDR2 is FRNRAP. V dropped 6 bases and J dropped 2; count of bases not matched to a gene: 11. The CDR3 sequence is CASGRALTGANTGELFF. As DNA, the CDR3 is TGTGCTAGTGGCCGTGCCCTGACAGGGGCAAACACCGGGGAGCTGTTTTTT.

In this sample, this clonotype turned up a few times. This chain links TRBV11-2 with TRBJ2-1, with D possibly being TRBD1 (6 bases). The CDR3 spans 16 residues. From germline, CDR1 is SGHAT and CDR2 FQNNGV. V gave up 3 bases and J gave up 0 bases, with 12 bases separating them. CDR3 DNA sequence: TGTGCCAGCAGCTTGACGACAGGTCTCTCCTACAATGAGCAGTTCTTC. Its protein product is CASSLTTGLSYNEQFF.

This clonotype has only one observation. This chain uses TRBV11-2 with TRBJ2-7, with D maybe TRBD1 (6 bases). CDR3 size: 15 residues. The V and J ends lost 4 bases and 2 bases respectively, with 15 bases between them. CDR1 SGHAT and CDR2 FQNNGV come from the germline V gene. CDR3 residues: CASSYGTNLPYEQYF. CDR3 nucleotide sequence: TGTGCCAGCAGCTATGGGACAAATTTACCCTACGAGCAGTACTTC.

This chain links TRBV6-2 or TRBV6-3 with TRBJ2-3, with a possible D match to TRBD2 (5 bases). Trimming removed 6 bases at V and 5 bases at J, with 15 bases between. The CDR3 extends over 14 amino acids. Germline V gene lookup returns CDR1 MNHEY and CDR2 SVGEGT. The CDR3 sequence is CASSLIGLLDTQYF. CDR3 nucleotide sequence: TGTGCCAGCAGCCTAATTGGACTCCTAGATACGCAGTATTTT.

V usage is TRBV25-1 and J usage is TRBJ2-2; D possibly uses TRBD1 or TRBD2 (5 bases each). Germline V gene data show CDR1 as MGHDK and CDR2 as SYGVNS. V lost 7 bases and J lost 2, with 14 bases in between. The CDR3 has 15 residues. The CDR3 coding sequence is TGTGCCAGCACAAGCCGGGACCGCAACACCGGGGAGCTGTTTTTT. This encodes CASTSRDRNTGELFF. Full variable domain (remainder filled in from reference TRBV25-1 and TRBJ2-2): EADIYQTPRYLVIGTGKKITLECSQTMGHDKMYWYQQDPGMELHLIHYSYGVNSTEKGDLSSESTVSRIRTEHFPLTLESARPSHTSQYLCASTSRDRNTGELFFGEGSRLTVL.

This clonotype occurred a few times. This chain connects TRBV7-9 to TRBJ1-1, with D maybe TRBD1 (6 bases). This CDR3 has 12 residues. Germline V gives CDR1 SEHNR, CDR2 FQNEAQ (reference sequence). V was pared by 5 bases and J by 7 bases, with 11 bases between. The CDR3 spells CASSVDSIEAFF. The CDR3 nucleotides are TGTGCCAGCAGCGTGGACAGTATTGAAGCTTTCTTT.